Following are 8 T cell receptor beta chains from one sample sequenced in a study of T-cell memory formation after mild COVID-19. TCRdb reanalysed the 5' RACE reads using MiXCR and keeps one entry per CDR3 protein. The repertoire holds 150,000 to 200,000 distinct CDR3 sequences, with around a tenth as singletons. Source material: PBMCs or a T cell subset sorted from them (not recorded which). The receptors derive from a man aged 18 to 29 who had mild COVID-19 (a few samples of this study predate the infection). Cell type and time point are not known.

This clonotype has more than one count but fewer than ten. The J gene is TRBJ1-3, the V gene TRBV6-5, with D uncertain. V was pared by 0 bases and J by 1 base, with 10 bases between. The CDR3 covers 16 residues. The germline V gene encodes CDR1 MNHEY and CDR2 SVGAGI. CDR3 region: CASSYSTKPSGNTIYF. The CDR3 coding sequence is TGTGCCAGCAGTTACTCGACCAAGCCTTCTGGAAACACCATATATTTT.

This rearrangement joins TRBV7-6 to TRBJ1-3; the D is unclear. CDR1 is SGHVS and CDR2 is FNYEAQ in the germline V gene. This CDR3 is 18 amino acids long. V was cut by 1 base and J by 2 bases, with 18 bases left in between. CDR3 loop: CASSLEAVGSATGNTIYF. The CDR3, as DNA: TGTGCCAGCAGCTTAGAGGCCGTGGGATCGGCCACTGGAAACACCATATATTTT.

This clonotype was observed a few times. The rearrangement uses TRBV20-1 and TRBJ2-5, with TRBD1 identical over 10 bases. Germline trimming cut 1 base from V and 5 bases from J; bases unmatched to any gene: 7. Germline CDR1 reads DFQATT; CDR2 reads SNEGSKA (reference sequence). This CDR3 region has 15 residues. CDR3 sequence (DNA): TGCAGTGCTAGAGGGACAGGGGGTTTACGGGAGACCCAGTACTTC. Protein sequence: CSARGTGGLRETQYF.

The J gene is TRBJ2-3, the V gene TRBV20-1; a weak D match, TRBD2 (6 bases). This CDR3 contains 17 residues. Trimming cost V 7 bases and J 4 bases, with 27 bases left between them. Germline CDR1 is DFQATT and CDR2 is SNEGSKA (reference sequence). DNA for the CDR3: TGCAGTGTCACGCAGCACGGGGGTGGTCGAGGGTCAGATACGCAGTATTTT. Its translation: CSVTQHGGGRGSDTQYF.

Many counts were recorded for this clonotype. The CDR3 protein is CASSGRLGQETQYF. The DNA of the CDR3 is TGTGCCAGCAGCGGGCGACTAGGACAAGAGACCCAGTACTTC. This chain links TRBV7-8 with TRBJ2-5; a weak D match, TRBD2 (6 bases). Trimming stripped 5 bases from V and 2 bases from J, with 12 bases between. CDR3 length: 14 residues. CDR1 and CDR2 from the germline V gene are SGHVS and FQNEAQ.

This clonotype has more than one count but fewer than ten. V is TRBV4-2 and J is TRBJ1-1, with D perhaps matching TRBD1 (5 bases). The CDR3 extends over 15 amino acids. The V end was cut by 0 bases, the J end by 0 bases, with 8 bases between. CDR1 LGHNA and CDR2 YNFKEQ come from the germline V gene. CDR3 protein: CASSQDGTVNTEAFF. The CDR3 nucleotides are TGTGCCAGCAGCCAAGACGGGACGGTGAACACTGAAGCTTTCTTT.

The chain is built from TRBV7-9 and TRBJ1-1, with TRBD1 matching 8 bases. Germline CDR1 reads SEHNR; CDR2 reads FQNEAQ (reference sequence). The CDR3 spans 16 residues. V dropped 4 bases and J dropped 3; count of bases not matched to a gene: 10. As DNA, the CDR3 is TGTGCCAGCAGCTCACCGCGGACAGGGCTCGACACTGAAGCTTTCTTT. Residues: CASSSPRTGLDTEAFF.

In this sample, this clonotype turned up many times. V and J are TRBV7-8 and TRBJ1-1; D is undetermined. The CDR3 has 13 amino acids. Germline V gene sequence: CDR1 SGHVS, CDR2 FQNEAQ. V lost 4 bases and J 2 bases, leaving 8 bases between the germline ends. The CDR3 loop reads CASSSTINTEAFF. CDR3 sequence (DNA): TGTGCCAGCAGCTCTACGATCAACACTGAAGCTTTCTTT. Using reference TRBV7-8 and TRBJ1-1 for the parts outside the CDR3, the full variable domain is GAGVSQSPRYKVAKRGQDVALRCDPISGHVSLFWYQQALGQGPEFLTYFQNEAQLDKSGLPSDRFFAERPEGSVSTLKIQRTQQEDSAVYLCASSSTINTEAFFGQGTRLTVV.